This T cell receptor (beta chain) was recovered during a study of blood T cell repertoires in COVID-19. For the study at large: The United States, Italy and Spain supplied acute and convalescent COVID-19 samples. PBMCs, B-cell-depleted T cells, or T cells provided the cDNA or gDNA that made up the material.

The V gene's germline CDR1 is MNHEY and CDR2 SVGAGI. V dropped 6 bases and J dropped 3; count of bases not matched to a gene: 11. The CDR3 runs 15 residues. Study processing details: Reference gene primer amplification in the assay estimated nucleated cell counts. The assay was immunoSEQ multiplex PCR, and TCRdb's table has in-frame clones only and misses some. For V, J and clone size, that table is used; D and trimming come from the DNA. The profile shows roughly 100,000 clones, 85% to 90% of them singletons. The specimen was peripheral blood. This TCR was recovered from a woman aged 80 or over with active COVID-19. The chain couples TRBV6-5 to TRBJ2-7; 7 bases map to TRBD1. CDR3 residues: CASRPRQGPLYEQYF. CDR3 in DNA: TGTGCCAGCAGACCTAGACAGGGTCCCCTCTACGAGCAGTACTTC.